One TCR beta chain is described in this entry. What this receptor recognizes is not known. Per-base quality was not reported, and no clone a single base away is much larger than it. The immunoSEQ Assay, a bias-controlled multiplex PCR, was used to amplify TCRbeta CDR3 regions from genomic DNA. The source study handled its data this way. The number of nucleated cells in each sample was estimated from the amplification of reference gene primers within the assay. Sequence reads were collapsed and filtered to measure the absolute abundance of every unique TCRbeta CDR3 rearrangement. For each sample, productive Simpson clonality was calculated by taking the square root of Simpson's diversity index across productive rearrangements. TCRdb limited this immuneACCESS table to in-frame rearrangements with V and J called. A share of clones is missing; checked studies link under half to unresolved V genes, and the rest is unexplained. V, J and clone size are those of that table, while D and trimming were read from the DNA. The sample records roughly 250,000 clones, more than 65% of which are singletons. The ten largest make up approximately 4% of the sample.

Collaborating institutions collected whole blood in K2EDTA tubes following their own protocols. For TCRbeta analysis, collaborators shipped samples in one of three forms: frozen whole blood, isolated PBMCs, or DNA extracted from either of those sample types. These data come from a study of blood T cell repertoires in COVID-19 (dated by TCRdb to 2019 to 2021). Regarding the research as a whole: The collaborator samples originated in the United States, Italy and Spain and spanned the acute and convalescent phases of COVID-19. The repertoires were released in a freely available public database intended as a resource for research on the immune response to SARS-CoV-2. The samples were drawn from the first 160 participants of the ongoing ImmuneRACE study and from 1,200 or so subjects provided by 6 global collaborators. Deeply sampled blood TCRbeta repertoires from subjects exposed to, actively infected with, or recovered from COVID-19 were included in the dataset. A de-identified subject ID, COVID-19 status, age in years and sex were almost always included in the sample metadata. HLA class I and class II types, where available, came from metadata supplied by the sample provider rather than from assay-based typing. The prospective study material was composed of cDNA or gDNA derived from T cells, B-cell-depleted T cells, or PBMCs. Results the study describes overall, beyond this receptor: The amount of clinical and demographic metadata varied by source and participant and was provided uncurated.

From cysteine to phenylalanine, the CDR3 is 13 amino acids long. Only the CDR3 DNA is retained, 39 bases long and in frame from the first base. V was cut back by 0 bases and J by 9 bases, leaving a gap of 10 bases between them. CDR1 is given as SGDLS and CDR2 as YYNGEE, both from the germline V gene. The chain was built from TRBV9 and TRBJ1-5, with the D gene uncertain. The sequencing input was peripheral blood. The source is a man over 45 with active or convalescent COVID-19. The sequence in DNA is TGTGCCAGCAGCGTAGACGGAGCACGGCCCCAGCATTTT. Its translation reads: CASSVDGARPQHF.